This T cell receptor beta chain originates from a study of blood T cell repertoires in COVID-19. About the study: There were acute and convalescent COVID-19 samples, and they came from the United States, Italy and Spain. The analysed material was cDNA or gDNA that came from T cells, B-cell-depleted T cells, or PBMCs.

Study members were between roughly 18 and 100 years old and lived in approximately 25 US regions. In the source study's methods: Quantification of nucleated cells was approximated via reference gene primer amplification. TCRdb's copy holds only in-frame clones and misses some; the assay was immunoSEQ multiplex PCR. The V and J calls and clone size are taken from that table; D and trimming were inferred from the DNA. This table holds 150,000 to 200,000 clones, less than 90% found once. Sequencing input: PBMCs or T cells enriched from blood (not recorded which). This TCR came from a human donor with acute COVID-19. The donor label of this sample is uncertain.

CDR3 in amino acids: CASSLSGQGFSYGYTF. DNA of the CDR3: TGTGCCAGCAGTTTAAGCGGACAGGGGTTTAGCTATGGCTACACCTTC. The gene calls are TRBV27 and TRBJ1-2; 9 bases match TRBD1. V trimming: 2 bases; J trimming: 4 bases; junction bases outside the gene matches: 8. The CDR3 contains 16 residues. CDR1 is MNHEY, CDR2 SMNVEV, per germline (reference sequence).